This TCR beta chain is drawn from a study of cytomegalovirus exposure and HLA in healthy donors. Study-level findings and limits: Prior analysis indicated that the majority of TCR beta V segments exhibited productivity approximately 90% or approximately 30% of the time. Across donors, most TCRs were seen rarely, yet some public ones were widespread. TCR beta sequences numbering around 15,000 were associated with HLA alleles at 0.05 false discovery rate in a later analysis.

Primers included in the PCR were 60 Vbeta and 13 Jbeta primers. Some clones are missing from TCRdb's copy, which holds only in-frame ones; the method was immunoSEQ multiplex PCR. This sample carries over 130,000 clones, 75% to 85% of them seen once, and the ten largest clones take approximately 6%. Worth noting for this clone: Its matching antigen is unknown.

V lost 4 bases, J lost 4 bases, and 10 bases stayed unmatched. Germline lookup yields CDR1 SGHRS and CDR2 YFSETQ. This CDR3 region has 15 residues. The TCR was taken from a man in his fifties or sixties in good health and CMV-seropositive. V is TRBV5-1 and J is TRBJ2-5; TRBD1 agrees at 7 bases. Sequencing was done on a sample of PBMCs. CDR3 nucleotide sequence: TGCGCCAGCAGCATCGGGACAGACCGCCTAGAGACCCAGTACTTC. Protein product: CASSIGTDRLETQYF.